The 20 T cell receptor beta chains below all came from one sample that was sequenced in a study of CD8 T cells in ankylosing spondylitis. General study results and limits: Among TCR beta sequences, a motif of several highly homologous variants appeared characteristic of ankylosing spondylitis blood.

TCRdb processed the 5' RACE reads anew with MiXCR; each CDR3 protein has one entry. The table has roughly 700,000 distinct CDR3 sequences, roughly 19% seen once. For these TCRs, the target antigens are not known. Sequenced: blood, either unsorted or a sorted T cell fraction (not recorded which). These receptors originate from a male donor with ankylosing spondylitis.

V gene TRBV3-1 combines with J gene TRBJ2-4; 13 nucleotides line up with TRBD2. With 4 bases clipped from V and 8 bases from J, the junction kept 11 bases outside the gene matches. Germline lookup yields CDR1 LGHDT and CDR2 YNNKEL (reference sequence). The CDR3 extends over 17 amino acids. CDR3 region: CASSRGLAGRLVDIQYF. For the CDR3, the DNA is TGTGCCAGCAGCCGGGGACTAGCGGGGCGTCTTGTGGACATTCAGTACTTC.

The sample holds a few counts of this clonotype. This chain joins TRBV6-5 and TRBJ1-1; the match to TRBD1 covers 7 bases. Per the germline V gene, CDR1 is MNHEY and CDR2 is SVGAGI. The CDR3 has 13 residues. J gave up 8 bases and V 2 bases, and 5 bases lay outside the gene matches. CDR3 region: CASSYQGTAEAFF. Here the CDR3 DNA reads TGTGCCAGCAGTTACCAAGGGACAGCAGAAGCTTTCTTT.

This clonotype has a handful of counts. The chain recombines TRBV5-6 with TRBJ1-5, with 8 bases matching TRBD1. The CDR3 length is 16 residues. Germline trimming cut 4 bases from V and 1 base from J; bases unmatched to any gene: 7. The germline V gene has CDR1 SGHDT and CDR2 YYEEEE. The CDR3 nucleotides read TGTGCCAGCAGCCGAGGGACAGGCAGGAGCAATCAGCCCCAGCATTTT. Translation gives CASSRGTGRSNQPQHF.

In its sample, this clonotype was seen a few times. The chain recombines TRBV10-2 with TRBJ2-5; 8 bases agree with TRBD2. The CDR3 covers 15 residues. Germline CDR1 is WSHSY and CDR2 is SAAADI. V gave up 4 bases and J gave up 4 bases; unmatched junction bases: 8. CDR3 amino acids: CASSVERERPETQYF. The DNA of the CDR3 is TGCGCCAGCAGTGTCGAGCGGGAGCGTCCAGAGACCCAGTACTTC.

This clonotype occurred a few times. The chain joins TRBV12-3 or TRBV12-4 to TRBJ2-7; the D gene is possibly TRBD2 (6 bases). This CDR3 is 14 amino acids long. The germline V and J ends were trimmed by 3 bases and 3 bases, with 12 bases remaining between them. The CDR3 DNA is TGTGCCAGCAGTTTTTCGGGAGTAGTCTACGAGCAGTACTTC. Its protein is CASSFSGVVYEQYF.

In this sample, this clonotype turned up a few times. The J gene is TRBJ2-3, the V gene TRBV12-5; D perhaps matches TRBD2 (5 bases). CDR3 size: 16 residues. The germline gives CDR1 LGHNT, CDR2 FRNRAP. The germline V and J ends were trimmed by 1 base and 0 bases, with 11 bases remaining between them. The CDR3 protein is CASGLGDYESTDTQYF. The CDR3 nucleotides are TGTGCTAGTGGTTTGGGCGACTACGAGAGCACAGATACGCAGTATTTT.

This clonotype was seen more than once but under ten times. The rearrangement links TRBV21-1 to TRBJ2-7; TRBD1 reflects the table's D call only, with no check against the DNA. TRBV21-1 is listed as a pseudogene. The CDR3 length is 13 residues. DNA for the CDR3: TGTGCCAGCAGCAAAGGAGCAGGGGCGGAGCAGTACTTC. Residues: CASSKGAGAEQYF.

In its sample, this clonotype was seen many times. The rearrangement uses TRBV7-9 and TRBJ1-5; no clear D. The CDR3 has 12 amino acids. V lost 5 bases and J 3 bases, leaving 5 bases between the germline ends. The germline CDR1 and CDR2 sequences are SEHNR and FQNEAQ (reference sequence). CDR3 nucleotide sequence: TGTGCCAGCAGCCCGGACAATCAGCCCCAGCATTTT. Translated, it gives CASSPDNQPQHF. Supplemented by reference TRBV7-9 and TRBJ1-5, the full variable domain reads DTGVSQNPRHKITKRGQNVTFRCDPISEHNRLYWYRQTLGQGPEFLTYFQNEAQLEKSRLLSDRFSAERPKGSFSTLEIQRTEQGDSAMYLCASSPDNQPQHFGDGTRLSIL.

The chain links TRBV6-1 to TRBJ1-1, with unresolved D. The CDR3 runs to 14 residues. V was trimmed by 8 bases and J by 4 bases, leaving 17 bases between them. In germline, CDR1 is MNHNS, CDR2 SASEGT. The CDR3 spells CASFDGSGSTEAFF. Written as DNA, the CDR3 is TGTGCCAGCTTTGATGGCAGTGGGAGCACTGAAGCTTTCTTT.

The rearrangement joins TRBV25-1 to TRBJ2-1; TRBD1 matches 7 bases. The CDR3 has 14 amino acids. The ends lost 3 bases at V and 6 bases at J; junction bases unmatched: 5. The germline CDR1 and CDR2 sequences are MGHDK and SYGVNS. The CDR3 loop reads CASSDHRGTNEQFF. DNA for the CDR3: TGTGCCAGCAGTGATCACAGGGGAACCAATGAGCAGTTCTTC. The full variable domain, in which reference TRBV25-1 and TRBJ2-1 provide the parts outside the CDR3, is EADIYQTPRYLVIGTGKKITLECSQTMGHDKMYWYQQDPGMELHLIHYSYGVNSTEKGDLSSESTVSRIRTEHFPLTLESARPSHTSQYLCASSDHRGTNEQFFGPGTRLTVL.

The chain is built from TRBV4-2 and TRBJ1-1, with D hard to call. CDR1 is LGHNA and CDR2 is YNFKEQ in the germline V gene. CDR3 length: 14 amino acids. V was cut by 0 bases and J by 2 bases, with 7 bases left in between. Here the CDR3 reads CASSQDLENTEAFF. The CDR3 bases are TGTGCCAGCAGCCAAGATTTGGAAAACACTGAAGCTTTCTTT.

This clonotype was recorded a few times. The V gene is TRBV4-1, the J gene TRBJ2-3; 8 bases fit TRBD1. The CDR3 has 16 amino acids. Trimming took 0 bases from V and 3 from J; bases not matched to a gene: 5. Germline V gene sequence: CDR1 MGHRA, CDR2 YSYEKL. The CDR3 region is CASSQDRGLGTDTQYF. The CDR3 region has the DNA TGCGCCAGCAGCCAAGACAGGGGGCTAGGGACAGATACGCAGTATTTT.

A remark on this clonotype: Germline and junction disagree at one end, which may indicate a read error. The chain is built from TRBV6-1 and TRBJ1-3; D gene unclear. This CDR3 spans 12 amino acids. Per the germline V gene, CDR1 is MNHNS and CDR2 is SASEGT. The CDR3 spells CATSVAGNTIYF. The CDR3 coding sequence is TGTGCCACCAGTGTAGCTGGAAACACCATATATTTT.

This clonotype was detected a few times. This chain uses TRBV4-1 with TRBJ1-3; D is ambiguous. CDR3 length: 15 amino acids. Trimming stripped 0 bases from V and 1 base from J, with 7 bases between. CDR1 MGHRA and CDR2 YSYEKL come from the germline V gene. The CDR3 is CASSQEIASGNTIYF. The DNA for the CDR3 is TGCGCCAGCAGCCAAGAAATCGCATCTGGAAACACCATATATTTT.

V is TRBV21-1 and J is TRBJ1-2; TRBD1 is the table's D call and was not checked against the DNA. TRBV21-1 is a pseudogene locus. This CDR3 contains 15 residues. CDR3 DNA: TGTGCCAGCAGCAAAGTGGTCAAGGGGGCGGTTGGCTACACCTTC. Residues: CASSKVVKGAVGYTF.

This clonotype was seen a few times. The chain couples TRBV16 to TRBJ1-5; D is unresolved. The V gene lost 0 bases and the J gene lost 3 bases, with 9 bases spanning the gap. Germline loops: CDR1 KGHSY, CDR2 FQNENV. The CDR3 spans 15 residues. The CDR3: CASSQSWEPNQPQHF. In DNA, the CDR3 is TGTGCCAGCAGCCAATCGTGGGAACCCAATCAGCCCCAGCATTTT.

The table lists this clonotype with a few counts. The chain combines TRBV20-1 with TRBJ1-1; no firm D call. Trimming left V 1 base short and J 7 bases short, with 4 bases between. Germline CDR1 reads DFQATT; CDR2 reads SNEGSKA (reference sequence). The CDR3 has 10 amino acids. CDR3 nucleotides: TGCAGTGCTAGAGTTATTGAAGCTTTCTTT. Translating gives CSARVIEAFF.

The rearrangement uses TRBV27 and TRBJ2-3; D gene uncertain. Trimming removed 3 bases at V and 1 base at J, with 8 bases between. Germline V gene sequence: CDR1 MNHEY, CDR2 SMNVEV (reference sequence). The CDR3 is 14 amino acids. CDR3 sequence (DNA): TGTGCCAGCAGTTTGGAAACCGGCACAGATACGCAGTATTTT. It codes for CASSLETGTDTQYF.

This clonotype has a handful of counts. The chain employs TRBV7-2 and TRBJ1-3; D is perhaps TRBD1 (5 bases). Germline values: CDR1 SGHTA, CDR2 FQGNSA. The V end lost 3 bases, the J end lost 0 bases, and 12 bases lay between the germline ends. The CDR3 is made up of 16 amino acids. The CDR3 DNA is TGTGCCAGCAGCTTTAGAACAGGACTCTCTGGAAACACCATATATTTT. Amino acids: CASSFRTGLSGNTIYF.

This clonotype turned up a few times. The chain links TRBV7-8 to TRBJ2-6; 13 bases align to TRBD2. The CDR3 extends over 19 amino acids. The V gene's germline CDR1 is SGHVS and CDR2 FQNEAQ. Trimming took 4 bases from V and 2 from J; bases not matched to a gene: 8. The CDR3 region is CASSSTSGRMMAGANVLTF. CDR3 DNA sequence: TGTGCCAGCAGCTCGACTAGCGGGAGGATGATGGCTGGGGCCAACGTCCTGACTTTC.